The rows below give T cell receptor beta chains drawn from one sample of a study of T-cell reconstitution after alpha-beta-depleted transplantation in children. A single record per CDR3 protein comes from TCRdb applying MiXCR to the PCR reads. The data contain around 580,000 distinct CDR3 sequences, under 30% of them singletons. Sequences were derived from PBMCs, mostly from graft donor cells, sampled 360 days after TCRalphabeta/CD19-depleted stem cell transplant. These TCRs come from a boy less than two years old who had a stem cell transplant for acute myeloid leukemia, so the T cells may come from the graft donor. The CDR3 runs from the conserved cysteine through the conserved F or W. Fields, in order: clone size, V gene, D gene, J gene, CDR3 protein, CDR3 DNA. A D gene is named only where the DNA matches it firmly. Size values are once, few and many counts, or a class for expanded clones, and some rows have none.

size: .
V: TRBV20-1
D: TRBD1
J: TRBJ2-7
CDR3: CSARRPGQGDEQYF
DNA: TGCAGTGCTAGAAGGCCGGGACAGGGGGACGAGCAGTACTTC

size: .
V: TRBV27
D: TRBD2
J: TRBJ2-7
CDR3: CASSQIGLAGTSYEQYF
DNA: TGTGCCAGCAGCCAAATCGGACTAGCGGGGACCTCCTACGAGCAGTACTTC

size: many
V: TRBV5-1
D: .
J: TRBJ2-7
CDR3: CASSFSGLAYEQYF
DNA: TGCGCCAGCAGCTTTTCAGGGTTGGCCTACGAGCAGTACTTC

size: .
V: TRBV6-5
D: TRBD1
J: TRBJ2-5
CDR3: CASSYFQGEETQYF
DNA: TGTGCCAGCAGTTACTTCCAGGGGGAAGAGACCCAGTACTTC

size: .
V: TRBV4-3
D: .
J: TRBJ2-3
CDR3: CASSQGIADFTDTQYF
DNA: TGCGCCAGCAGCCAGGGGATAGCGGACTTCACAGATACGCAGTATTTT

size: many
V: TRBV5-1
D: .
J: TRBJ1-1
CDR3: CASNSGPDTEAFF
DNA: TGCGCCAGTAATAGCGGTCCTGACACTGAAGCTTTCTTT

size: .
V: TRBV2
D: .
J: TRBJ2-6
CDR3: CASRGAGVTGANVLTF
DNA: TGTGCTAGCCGGGGGGCAGGGGTGACTGGGGCCAACGTCCTGACTTTC

size: few
V: TRBV7-2
D: .
J: TRBJ2-3
CDR3: CASSLGTSQGTDTQYF
DNA: TGTGCCAGCAGCTTAGGCACTAGCCAGGGGACAGATACGCAGTATTTT

size: few
V: TRBV20-1
D: TRBD1
J: TRBJ2-1
CDR3: CCAMFTRGDRGYNEQFF
DNA: TGCTGTGCTATGTTCACCCGGGGGGACAGGGGGTACAATGAGCAGTTCTTC

size: .
V: TRBV11-2
D: .
J: TRBJ1-2
CDR3: CASSFWGPNYGYTF
DNA: TGTGCCAGCAGCTTTTGGGGCCCTAACTATGGCTACACCTTC

size: few
V: TRBV10-1
D: TRBD2
J: TRBJ2-1
CDR3: CASNSGGSDNEQFF
DNA: TGCGCCAGCAATAGCGGGGGGTCCGACAATGAGCAGTTCTTC

size: many
V: TRBV12-3/TRBV12-4
D: .
J: TRBJ2-3
CDR3: CASSSRLVADTQYF
DNA: TGTGCCAGCAGTTCCCGCCTAGTCGCAGATACGCAGTATTTT

size: .
V: TRBV20-1
D: .
J: TRBJ2-1
CDR3: CSAPTKWQNYNEQFF
DNA: TGCAGTGCTCCAACCAAGTGGCAGAATTACAATGAGCAGTTCTTC

size: .
V: TRBV6-5
D: TRBD1
J: TRBJ2-1
CDR3: CAGDRGNADNEQFF
DNA: TGTGCCGGCGACAGGGGAAATGCGGACAATGAGCAGTTCTTC

size: .
V: TRBV25-1
D: TRBD2
J: TRBJ2-1
CDR3: CASSEFGRAGGPYYNEQFF
DNA: TGTGCCAGCAGTGAATTTGGCCGAGCGGGGGGACCCTACTACAATGAGCAGTTCTTC

size: .
V: TRBV12-1
D: .
J: TRBJ2-1
CDR3: CASSFSWKAAGGLNEQFF
DNA: TGTGCCAGCAGCTTTTCCTGGAAGGCGGCGGGGGGGCTCAATGAGCAGTTCTTC

size: many
V: TRBV20-1
D: .
J: TRBJ2-2
CDR3: CSARRFGGAGELFF
DNA: TGCAGTGCTAGACGGTTTGGAGGTGCCGGGGAGCTGTTTTTT

size: many
V: TRBV29-1
D: .
J: TRBJ1-1
CDR3: CSVDLSALNTEAFF
DNA: TGCAGCGTTGACCTGTCAGCTCTAAACACTGAAGCTTTCTTT

size: many
V: TRBV25-1
D: .
J: TRBJ2-3
CDR3: CASSEWADTQYF
DNA: TGTGCCAGCAGTGAATGGGCAGATACGCAGTATTTT

size: few
V: TRBV24-1
D: .
J: TRBJ2-1
CDR3: CATSAQGSGVYNEQFF
DNA: TGTGCCACCAGTGCCCAGGGGAGCGGGGTATACAATGAGCAGTTCTTC

size: many
V: TRBV20-1
D: .
J: TRBJ2-5
CDR3: CSARYLIKQETQYF
DNA: TGCAGTGCTAGATACCTGATCAAACAAGAGACCCAGTACTTC

size: .
V: TRBV3-1
D: .
J: TRBJ2-5
CDR3: CASSGSPGLPQETQYF
DNA: TGTGCCAGCAGCGGAAGCCCGGGGCTACCACAAGAGACCCAGTACTTC

size: .
V: TRBV7-2
D: .
J: TRBJ1-4
CDR3: CASRLLGGDGEKLFF
DNA: TGTGCCAGCAGGTTACTAGGGGGAGACGGTGAAAAACTGTTTTTT

size: .
V: TRBV12-3/TRBV12-4
D: .
J: TRBJ1-1
CDR3: CASSSGLGRTFF
DNA: TGTGCCAGCAGTTCAGGGTTAGGAAGGACTTTCTTT

size: .
V: TRBV7-9
D: TRBD1
J: TRBJ2-5
CDR3: CASSFTGAWETQYF
DNA: TGTGCCAGCAGCTTTACAGGGGCTTGGGAGACCCAGTACTTC

size: few
V: TRBV6-5
D: TRBD2
J: TRBJ2-7
CDR3: CASSYIGGGSSYEQYF
DNA: TGTGCCAGCAGTTACATAGGCGGGGGTTCCTCCTACGAGCAGTACTTC

size: .
V: TRBV20-1
D: .
J: TRBJ1-6
CDR3: CSARGQYNSPLHF
DNA: TGCAGTGCTAGAGGACAGTATAATTCACCCCTCCACTTT

size: few
V: TRBV20-1
D: .
J: TRBJ1-2
CDR3: CSARVIGSGYGYTF
DNA: TGCAGTGCTAGAGTAATTGGTAGTGGCTATGGCTACACCTTC

size: few
V: TRBV5-1
D: .
J: TRBJ2-3
CDR3: CASSLVPASDTQYF
DNA: TGCGCCAGCAGCTTGGTCCCGGCTTCAGATACGCAGTATTTT

size: many
V: TRBV20-1
D: .
J: TRBJ2-7
CDR3: CSAVVGSGLYEQYF
DNA: TGCAGTGCTGTCGTGGGCAGTGGACTTTACGAGCAGTACTTC

size: .
V: TRBV6-1
D: .
J: TRBJ1-3
CDR3: CASSGSSGNTIYF
DNA: TGTGCCAGCTCAGGGTCCTCTGGAAACACCATATATTTT

size: few
V: TRBV20-1
D: .
J: TRBJ1-2
CDR3: CSVAPGAGRNGYTF
DNA: TGCAGTGTCGCCCCGGGGGCGGGTAGGAATGGCTACACCTTC

size: few
V: TRBV5-1
D: TRBD2
J: TRBJ2-1
CDR3: CASRNLAEYNEQFF
DNA: TGCGCCAGCAGAAATCTAGCGGAGTACAATGAGCAGTTCTTC

size: few
V: TRBV5-6
D: TRBD1
J: TRBJ2-7
CDR3: CASSLDGTGDTYEQYF
DNA: TGTGCCAGCAGCTTGGATGGGACAGGGGATACCTACGAGCAGTACTTC

size: .
V: TRBV21-1
D: .
J: TRBJ1-5
CDR3: CASSKGTVEDLSNQPQHF
DNA: TGTGCCAGCAGCAAAGGCACAGTCGAAGACCTTAGCAATCAGCCCCAGCATTTT

size: many
V: TRBV12-3/TRBV12-4
D: .
J: TRBJ2-1
CDR3: CASSPPGTLQFF
DNA: TGTGCCAGCAGCCCCCCGGGGACTCTGCAGTTCTTC

size: .
V: TRBV6-2/TRBV6-3
D: .
J: TRBJ2-2
CDR3: CASSSQGNGGELFF
DNA: TGTGCCAGCAGTTCCCAGGGGAACGGCGGGGAGCTGTTTTTT

size: .
V: TRBV4-1
D: TRBD1
J: TRBJ2-1
CDR3: CASSRGQGNEQFF
DNA: TGCGCCAGCAGCCGTGGACAGGGGAATGAGCAGTTCTTC

size: .
V: TRBV3-1
D: TRBD2
J: TRBJ2-1
CDR3: CASSQGTSGGALGEQFF
DNA: TGTGCCAGCAGCCAAGGGACTAGCGGGGGGGCTTTGGGTGAGCAGTTCTTC

size: .
V: TRBV28
D: .
J: TRBJ1-1
CDR3: CAATGLEAFF
DNA: TGTGCCGCTACGGGACTGGAAGCTTTCTTT

size: once
V: TRBV6-5
D: .
J: TRBJ1-1
CDR3: CASSYTDMNTEAFF
DNA: TGTGCCAGCAGTTACACAGACATGAACACTGAAGCTTTCTTT

size: many
V: TRBV28
D: TRBD1
J: TRBJ2-5
CDR3: CASSTDRGHETQYF
DNA: TGTGCCAGCAGTACCGACAGGGGACACGAGACCCAGTACTTC

size: .
V: TRBV7-2
D: TRBD2
J: TRBJ2-1
CDR3: CASVPLAGGYNEQFF
DNA: TGTGCCAGCGTTCCCCTAGCGGGGGGCTACAATGAGCAGTTCTTC

size: few
V: TRBV20-1
D: .
J: TRBJ2-5
CDR3: CSARGEDKETQYF
DNA: TGCAGTGCTAGAGGGGAGGATAAAGAGACCCAGTACTTC

size: .
V: TRBV7-2
D: .
J: TRBJ2-1
CDR3: CASSLNVGSSYNEQFF
DNA: TGTGCCAGCAGCTTAAACGTGGGAAGCTCCTACAATGAGCAGTTCTTC

size: many
V: TRBV29-1
D: .
J: TRBJ2-1
CDR3: CSVVGASYNEQFF
DNA: TGCAGCGTTGTGGGGGCCTCCTACAATGAGCAGTTCTTC

size: few
V: TRBV6-5
D: .
J: TRBJ2-1
CDR3: CASSYGSMGHNEQFF
DNA: TGTGCCAGCAGTTACGGTTCCATGGGGCACAATGAGCAGTTCTTC

size: .
V: TRBV2
D: .
J: TRBJ1-3
CDR3: CASSETGASGNTIYF
DNA: TGTGCCAGCAGCGAAACAGGAGCCTCTGGAAACACCATATATTTT

size: .
V: TRBV30
D: .
J: TRBJ1-1
CDR3: CAWRVSNTEAFF
DNA: TGTGCCTGGCGGGTTTCGAACACTGAAGCTTTCTTT

size: few
V: TRBV6-5
D: .
J: TRBJ2-1
CDR3: CASSYRGGAYNEQFF
DNA: TGTGCCAGCAGTTACCGGGGTGGGGCCTACAATGAGCAGTTCTTC

size: few
V: TRBV5-1
D: TRBD1
J: TRBJ2-2
CDR3: CASSIPQGAIGELFF
DNA: TGCGCCAGCAGCATACCTCAGGGGGCGATCGGGGAGCTGTTTTTT

size: few
V: TRBV4-3
D: .
J: TRBJ2-7
CDR3: CASSQGSREPYEQYF
DNA: TGCGCCAGCAGCCAAGGGTCCAGGGAGCCCTACGAGCAGTACTTC

size: many
V: TRBV12-3/TRBV12-4
D: TRBD1
J: TRBJ1-2
CDR3: CASSPTGTGNYGYTF
DNA: TGTGCCAGCAGTCCAACCGGGACAGGAAACTATGGCTACACCTTC

size: few
V: TRBV12-3/TRBV12-4
D: TRBD1
J: TRBJ1-2
CDR3: CASSLHGGTGNGYTF
DNA: TGTGCCAGCAGTCTCCATGGTGGGACAGGGAATGGCTACACCTTC

size: .
V: TRBV29-1
D: .
J: TRBJ1-1
CDR3: CSVKFGLRNTEAFF
DNA: TGCAGCGTCAAATTCGGACTGCGGAACACTGAAGCTTTCTTT

size: many
V: TRBV5-5
D: TRBD1
J: TRBJ2-1
CDR3: CASSLGGQGAWEQFF
DNA: TGTGCCAGCAGCTTAGGGGGACAGGGAGCATGGGAGCAGTTCTTC